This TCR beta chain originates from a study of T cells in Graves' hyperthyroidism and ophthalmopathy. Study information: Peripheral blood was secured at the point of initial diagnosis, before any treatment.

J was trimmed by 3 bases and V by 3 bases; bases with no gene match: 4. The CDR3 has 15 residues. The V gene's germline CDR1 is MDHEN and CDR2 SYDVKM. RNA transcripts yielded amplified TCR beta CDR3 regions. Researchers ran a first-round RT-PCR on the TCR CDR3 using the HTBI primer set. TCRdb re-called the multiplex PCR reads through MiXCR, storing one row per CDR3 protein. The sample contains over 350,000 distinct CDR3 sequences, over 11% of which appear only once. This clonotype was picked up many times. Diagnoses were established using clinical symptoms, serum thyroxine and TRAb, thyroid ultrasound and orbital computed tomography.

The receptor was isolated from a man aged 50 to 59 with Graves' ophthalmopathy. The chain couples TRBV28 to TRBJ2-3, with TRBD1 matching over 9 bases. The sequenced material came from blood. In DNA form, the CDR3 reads TGTGCCAGCAGTTTCCCGACAGGGGGGACAGATACGCAGTATTTT. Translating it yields CASSFPTGGTDTQYF.